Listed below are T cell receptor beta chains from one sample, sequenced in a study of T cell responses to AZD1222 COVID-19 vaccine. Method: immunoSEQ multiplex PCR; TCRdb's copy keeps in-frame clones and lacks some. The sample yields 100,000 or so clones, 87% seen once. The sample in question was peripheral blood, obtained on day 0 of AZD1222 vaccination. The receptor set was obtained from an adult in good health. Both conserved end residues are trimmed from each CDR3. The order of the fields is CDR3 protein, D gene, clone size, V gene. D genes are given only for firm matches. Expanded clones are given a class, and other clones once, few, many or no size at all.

CDR3aa: ASSLVVGVETQY
d_gene: .
abundance: .
v_gene: TRBV5-1

CDR3aa: ASSYWFANTEAF
d_gene: .
abundance: .
v_gene: TRBV6-5

CDR3aa: ASSPRTGRELF
d_gene: .
abundance: once
v_gene: TRBV7-3

CDR3aa: ASSPRASGGPNTGELF
d_gene: TRBD2
abundance: .
v_gene: TRBV18

CDR3aa: ASSYSQLQTQY
d_gene: .
abundance: .
v_gene: TRBV6-2/TRBV6-3

CDR3aa: AIYGYNYGYT
d_gene: .
abundance: .
v_gene: TRBV19

CDR3aa: ASSQGLWGREIPDTGELF
d_gene: .
abundance: .
v_gene: TRBV4-3

CDR3aa: ASSPSGDYGYT
d_gene: .
abundance: .
v_gene: TRBV11-2

CDR3aa: ASSEYLGQGRTEAF
d_gene: .
abundance: .
v_gene: TRBV6-1

CDR3aa: ASGLGVQQNEQF
d_gene: .
abundance: .
v_gene: TRBV12-5

CDR3aa: ASSMGHISSYNSPLH
d_gene: .
abundance: .
v_gene: TRBV19

CDR3aa: ATSRDLAAQGWTDTQY
d_gene: .
abundance: .
v_gene: TRBV15

CDR3aa: ATSFRPRGNEQF
d_gene: .
abundance: .
v_gene: TRBV15

CDR3aa: ASSPGTGQGGSNQPQH
d_gene: TRBD1
abundance: .
v_gene: TRBV6-6

CDR3aa: SVRLAGGSYEQY
d_gene: TRBD2
abundance: .
v_gene: TRBV29-1

CDR3aa: ASSPRAGGSYNEQF
d_gene: TRBD2
abundance: .
v_gene: TRBV14

CDR3aa: ASSQDGGPPGNTQY
d_gene: .
abundance: .
v_gene: TRBV4-3

CDR3aa: ASSYGGLGDSPLH
d_gene: .
abundance: once
v_gene: TRBV6-2/TRBV6-3

CDR3aa: ASRHRQGGDVDGYT
d_gene: TRBD1
abundance: .
v_gene: TRBV2

CDR3aa: ASSSDRRGGYGYT
d_gene: .
abundance: .
v_gene: TRBV6-5

CDR3aa: ASRIFLTDTSRANVLT
d_gene: .
abundance: .
v_gene: TRBV2

CDR3aa: ASSSNGGLSPEAF
d_gene: .
abundance: .
v_gene: TRBV7-9

CDR3aa: ASSERGQFYNSPLH
d_gene: TRBD1
abundance: .
v_gene: TRBV6-1

CDR3aa: ASLTEWTYEQY
d_gene: .
abundance: .
v_gene: TRBV6-5

CDR3aa: ASSLATPREQY
d_gene: .
abundance: .
v_gene: TRBV12-3/TRBV12-4

CDR3aa: ASTLTGDEQY
d_gene: TRBD1
abundance: .
v_gene: TRBV5-4

CDR3aa: ASSLGRGIQPQH
d_gene: .
abundance: .
v_gene: TRBV27

CDR3aa: ASSKVIRLGVNTEAF
d_gene: .
abundance: .
v_gene: TRBV21-1

CDR3aa: SVDNRGMGTQY
d_gene: .
abundance: .
v_gene: TRBV29-1

CDR3aa: SVAPTGWVDGYT
d_gene: .
abundance: .
v_gene: TRBV29-1

CDR3aa: ASSGRTGRGEKLF
d_gene: TRBD1
abundance: .
v_gene: TRBV19

CDR3aa: ASSPVPGQGSQPQH
d_gene: TRBD1
abundance: .
v_gene: TRBV18

CDR3aa: ASSFGQGVGQPQH
d_gene: TRBD1
abundance: .
v_gene: TRBV7-2

CDR3aa: ASSPSCQAASPLH
d_gene: .
abundance: .
v_gene: TRBV23-1

CDR3aa: SVGDGPGPQH
d_gene: .
abundance: .
v_gene: TRBV29-1

CDR3aa: ASSVGGSNQPQH
d_gene: .
abundance: .
v_gene: TRBV19

CDR3aa: ASSKDSAWTANEQF
d_gene: .
abundance: .
v_gene: TRBV7-7

CDR3aa: ASSSSAGASHEQF
d_gene: TRBD2
abundance: .
v_gene: TRBV6-5

CDR3aa: ASTRALFPWRGSQPQH
d_gene: .
abundance: .
v_gene: TRBV19

CDR3aa: ASSSPLQTQY
d_gene: .
abundance: .
v_gene: TRBV27

CDR3aa: ATSRDPHQETQY
d_gene: .
abundance: .
v_gene: TRBV15

CDR3aa: ASIFSAGGGGPSTDTQY
d_gene: TRBD2
abundance: .
v_gene: TRBV10-1

CDR3aa: ASSMGQATNQPQH
d_gene: .
abundance: .
v_gene: TRBV19

CDR3aa: ASSGGGPMNTEAF
d_gene: .
abundance: .
v_gene: TRBV5-1

CDR3aa: ASSPNRGTGGGYT
d_gene: TRBD1
abundance: .
v_gene: TRBV23-1

CDR3aa: ASSAAPGDTYGYT
d_gene: .
abundance: few
v_gene: TRBV6-4

CDR3aa: ASSYSRGLNGQF
d_gene: .
abundance: .
v_gene: TRBV6-5

CDR3aa: ASSTLDSYGYGYT
d_gene: .
abundance: .
v_gene: TRBV4-2

CDR3aa: ASSEARTTNYGYT
d_gene: .
abundance: .
v_gene: TRBV2

CDR3aa: ASSGTGWTGYT
d_gene: .
abundance: .
v_gene: TRBV4-2

CDR3aa: ASSFLGTGPSPLH
d_gene: TRBD1
abundance: .
v_gene: TRBV6-2/TRBV6-3

CDR3aa: ASSLGPGELF
d_gene: .
abundance: .
v_gene: TRBV7-9